The source of this TCR beta chain is a study of T cell clonality in common variable immunodeficiency. Trimming took 6 bases from V and 1 from J; bases not matched to a gene: 8. This CDR3 is 15 amino acids long. From germline, CDR1 is SGHDT and CDR2 YYEEEE. Libraries were prepared by immunoSEQ multiplex PCR; TCRdb keeps only in-frame clonotypes and omits some of them. There are about 43,000 clones in the sample, none observed a single time. General study findings and limits: Shared TCRbeta clones were fewer between CVID subjects than controls. In common variable immunodeficiency, TCR beta chains reportedly carried fewer deletions and N-nucleotide insertions. T cell subpopulation sequencing would be needed to explain CVID clonality.

This clone was seen repeatedly, ten times or more. The antigen remains unidentified. Read coverage stops 3 residues before the CDR3 terminus; the germline J gene supplies the remainder. Sequencing input: peripheral blood mononuclear cells. The TCR sequence derives from a person aged 18-70 years in good health. The rearrangement uses TRBV5-6 and TRBJ2-5, with 8 bases matching TRBD1. The CDR3 sequence: CASILGDRGQETQYF. Incomplete CDR3 DNA: TGTGCCAGCATCCTGGGAGACAGGGGCCAAGAGACC. Based on the CDR3 plus reference TRBV5-6 and TRBJ2-5, the full variable domain is DAGVTQSPTHLIKTRGQQVTLRCSPKSGHDTVSWYQQALGQGPQFIFQYYEEEERQRGNFPDRFSGHQFPNYSSELNVNALLLGDSALYLCASILGDRGQETQYFGPGTRLLVL.